This T cell receptor (beta chain) was documented in a study of cytomegalovirus exposure and HLA in healthy donors. General study points: Within a later analysis, the majority of CMV-associated TCR beta chains appeared HLA-restricted. Productive rates of about 90% or about 30% were seen for most TCR beta V segments in an earlier analysis.

The CDR3 is made up of 13 amino acids. V lost 4 bases and J lost 3, with 9 bases in between. The germline gives CDR1 MNHEY, CDR2 SVGAGI. To note about this clone: The antigen is unknown.

The PCR was carried out with 60 Vbeta primers and 13 Jbeta primers. Assay used: immunoSEQ multiplex PCR; TCRdb lists only in-frame clones, some missing. This sample has 97,000 or so clones; about a tenth occur once, and the top ten carry around 4.9%. V usage is TRBV6-5 and J usage is TRBJ1-2; D unclear. The sequenced sample consisted of PBMCs. This clonotype was obtained from a man aged 45-65 years in good health and CMV-seropositive. The CDR3 region is CASSSDIDYGYTF. CDR3 bases: TGTGCCAGCAGTTCTGACATCGACTATGGCTACACCTTC.